This T cell receptor (beta chain) was documented in a study of blood T cell repertoires in COVID-19. Overall study context: The cDNA or gDNA used as material had been derived from T cells, B-cell-depleted T cells, or PBMCs.

The germline V and J ends were trimmed by 6 bases and 0 bases, with 12 bases remaining between them. The CDR3 sequence is 15 residues long. Germline V gene sequence: CDR1 MNHEY, CDR2 SMNVEV (reference sequence). The table came from immunoSEQ multiplex PCR; TCRdb's copy has only in-frame clones and leaves some out. Of around 150,000 clones listed, around nine tenths are singletons. While infection was still active, Seattle patients were enrolled and then followed longitudinally. This receptor was identified in a woman between 70 and 85 years old with COVID-19, enrolled during active disease. Sequencing input: peripheral blood. This rearrangement joins TRBV27 to TRBJ1-5; D remains unclear. CDR3 amino acids: CASRAVSGSNQPQHF. The CDR3 DNA reads TGTGCCAGCAGGGCCGTCAGCGGTAGCAATCAGCCCCAGCATTTT.